This T cell receptor (beta chain) was profiled in a study of blood T cell repertoires in COVID-19. The wider study: COVID-19 samples from acute and convalescent phases originated in the United States, Italy and Spain. Sources were T cells, B-cell-depleted T cells, or PBMCs; the material itself was cDNA or gDNA.

CDR3 length: 15 residues. The germline V gene has CDR1 WNHNN and CDR2 SYGVQD (reference sequence). J was trimmed by 7 bases and V by 4 bases; bases with no gene match: 7. In the study's own analysis: Estimates of nucleated cell counts were drawn from the amplification of reference gene primers. Assay used: immunoSEQ multiplex PCR; TCRdb lists only in-frame clones, some missing. The DNA gave D and trimming, while V, J and clone size come from that table. The sample includes about 220,000 clones, approximately 80% seen only once; the top ten take more than 4.5%. The J gene is TRBJ2-1, the V gene TRBV10-1; TRBD2 matches 10 bases. The sample was peripheral blood. This receptor was obtained from a woman aged 55-75 years who had recovered from COVID-19. The CDR3 is CASSGPAGGLNEQFF. For the CDR3, the DNA is TGCGCCAGCAGTGGCCCAGCGGGGGGGCTAAATGAGCAGTTCTTC.